A selection of T cell receptor beta chains follows, all from one sample in a study of blood T cell repertoires in COVID-19. Some clones are missing from TCRdb's copy, which holds only in-frame ones; the method was immunoSEQ multiplex PCR. This sample has about 49,000 clones; approximately 87% occur once, and the top ten carry 2.1%. The sequenced sample consisted of peripheral blood. These TCRs come from an elderly woman with COVID-19, enrolled during active disease. Each CDR3 is given without its conserved first and last residue. Each record gives: J gene, V gene, CDR3 protein.

TRBJ1-1 TRBV6-1 ASSEVSVNTEAF
TRBJ1-3 TRBV4-1 ASSQDFWGAGNTIY
TRBJ1-1 TRBV1 TSSPTDSENTEAF
TRBJ1-4 TRBV15 ATSSDQAGRKLF
TRBJ1-1 TRBV19 ASSIAWGQNTEAF
TRBJ1-5 TRBV6-2/TRBV6-3 ASSATGQNNQPQH
TRBJ1-1 TRBV6-5 ASSLGTGSIGGAF
TRBJ1-6 TRBV6-1 ASSEQGITYNSPLH
TRBJ1-3 TRBV6-5 ASSATGSSGNTIY
TRBJ1-2 TRBV28 ASSLGVYGYT
TRBJ1-1 TRBV19 ASSSGGVISEAF
TRBJ2-1 TRBV28 ASSLILTRYNEQF
TRBJ1-1 TRBV28 ASSSPTTTF
TRBJ2-7 TRBV6-5 ASSNPGTGLHEQY
TRBJ1-1 TRBV5-1 ASSSDRGTEAF
TRBJ2-6 TRBV28 ASSSTVAGANVLT
TRBJ1-5 TRBV18 ASSPPEGRDQPQH
TRBJ1-2 TRBV6-1 ASSDQGRYGYT
TRBJ2-3 TRBV28 ASSVGARVRDTQY
TRBJ1-2 TRBV7-2 ASSPKREVYGYT
TRBJ2-4 TRBV5-1 ASSSSGLVLAGIAKNIQY
TRBJ2-5 TRBV15 ATARSGQTQETQY
TRBJ1-6 TRBV6-5 ASSYSNRRNNSPLH
TRBJ1-1 TRBV20-1 SARLSTEAF
TRBJ2-1 TRBV24-1 ATMGTSGSGESYNEQF
TRBJ2-5 TRBV11-2 ASSLGRVETQY
TRBJ2-1 TRBV11-2 ASSLGTSGVPRSNEQF
TRBJ2-7 TRBV11-2 ASSLDRYEQY
TRBJ2-2 TRBV24-1 ATSDSVPGELF
TRBJ1-5 TRBV7-6 ASSLDSSNNQPQH
TRBJ1-4 TRBV19 ATRDTGEKLF
TRBJ1-2 TRBV7-3 ASSSPQGAFT